A single T cell receptor beta chain is shown here with its context. This clone's antigen is unknown. No base qualities exist here, and no much larger clone lies one base off it. These data belong to a study of cytomegalovirus exposure and HLA in healthy donors (TCRdb year 2017). For context, the study as a whole: According to an earlier analysis of a few hundred of the donors, some 180 million T cells yielded 117 million unique TCR beta sequences and approximately 280 Gb of sequence data. About 320 gigabases of sequencing data and tens of millions of unique TCR sequences were included in an early release covering 550 to 800 HLA-typed donors. Of the approximately 400 genotyped donors, about 80% fell in the genetic ancestry cluster associated with self-reported Caucasian donors. The study was designed to test whether signatures of past pathogen exposure could be identified by cataloging public T cell receptors. The T cell repertoires of roughly 660 subjects were profiled by immunosequencing and related to cytomegalovirus serostatus. A separate validation cohort of about 110 different subjects was used in addition to the approximately 700-subject first cohort. To predict cytomegalovirus infection status, the study combined high-throughput TCR immunosequencing, statistical association of individual TCRs with disease status, and machine learning. To study patterns of TCR occurrence, a later analysis re-analyzed previously published TCR beta repertoires from 700 or so donors and added high-resolution HLA genotyping. Rather than using new phenotypic data, the later analysis identified candidate immune exposures from TCR beta sequences and from how often those sequences occurred across donors. To decide whether each TCR beta V gene segment behaved as functional or pseudogenic, an earlier analysis of fewer than 750 of the donors relied on high-throughput TCR beta sequencing. Alongside the repertoire data, information on donor age, sex, ethnicity and CMV serostatus was compiled. A later genetic analysis took genome-wide SNP genotypes for about 65% of the 666 donors and used that subset as a discovery cohort. All discovery cohort repertoires had been generated using a single sequencing platform. HLA typing included class I and class II loci at four-digit resolution. Typing coverage varied by locus: roughly 629-630 donors for A, B, C, DRB1 and DQB1; roughly 510 for DQA1; over 600 for DPA1; around 450 for DPB1. Because of strong linkage in the cohort, roughly five DR-DQ haplotypes were treated as single units for association and clustering. Across 398 genotyped donors of the cohort, an average of about 240,000 unique TCR beta nucleotide sequences per donor were sequenced, and 15% to 20% of those sequences were non-productive. Paper-wide results and their limitations: Several of the top co-occurrence clusters appeared to be linked to parvovirus B19, influenza, CMV and Epstein-Barr virus, according to a later analysis. A later analysis associated about 17,000 TCR beta sequences with specific HLA alleles at a false discovery rate of 0.05. In this cohort, only TCR beta chains were sequenced, and detectable features were limited by the absence of alpha or paired-chain data. Correlated functional status among segregating V segments might be attributable to linkage disequilibrium, but an unknown experimental factor could not be ruled out. Cytomegalovirus status was reported to be diagnosed by the classifier with high specificity and sensitivity in both the original and validation cohorts. A further reported finding was that TCR beta sequences accurately predicted the HLA-A and HLA-B alleles for most subjects in the first cohort. A later analysis found that most CMV-associated TCR beta chains appeared HLA-restricted, with HLA associations seemingly driven largely by CMV exposure. The 87-base-pair reads could not distinguish some IMGT-functional V segments, including TRBV6-2 and TRBV6-3, so those segments were excluded. According to the authors, the approach could potentially be generalized to other disease states and immunological phenotypes. A later analysis found that HLA-associated TCR beta chains were more clonally expanded and had lower generation probabilities than equally common non-associated chains. Some 16 rarely observed V segments, including chromosome 9 orphons, were excluded from the earlier analysis of about 610 of the donors because counts were too low. Across donors, most TCR sequences were observed very rarely, whereas some public TCRs were present in many individuals. A later genetic analysis associated a missense DCLRE1C variant with V-gene and J-gene trimming of TCR beta chains, and an independent cohort replicated the association. In a later analysis, TCR association rates were found to vary across HLA loci, with the most associated TCRs seen for DRB1 alleles and the fewest for HLA-C alleles. The study listed 164 TCR beta chains as associated with cytomegalovirus. A later genetic analysis reported fewer N-insertions in productive TCRs among donors in an Asian-associated ancestry cluster than the roughly 640-donor mean. When HLA alleles, especially DR and DQ, strongly co-occurred, TCR associations were difficult to assign to individual alleles. In an earlier analysis of 500 to 650 of the donors, most TCR beta V segments appeared in productive rearrangements about 87% or about 30% of the time, broadly matching IMGT annotations. Roughly uniform sequencing depth across donors was assumed in presence/absence analyses, although this assumption may not hold. For the cohort, immune exposure information was limited to CMV serostatus. Because HLA typing was missing for some donors at each locus, association tests included only the typed subset. In vitro tests confirmed that three of the cytomegalovirus-associated TCR beta chains recognize cytomegalovirus antigens. A cluster of highly shared sequence variants was judged likely to be a technical artifact of the sequencing pipeline.

Libraries were built with the immunoSEQ multiplex PCR assay. A mixture of 60 forward primers for TCR Vbeta segments and 13 reverse primers for TCR Jbeta segments was used in the multiplex PCR. The CDR3 region of rearranged TCR beta genes was amplified from genomic DNA by a multiplex PCR assay. The Illumina HiSeq System was used to sequence the amplified TCR beta libraries as 87-base-pair reads. The original methods were these. Across the 640 or so repertoires, a later analysis counted tens of millions of unique TCR beta chains, 9.5 million to 12 million of which were shared by at least two donors. Raw reads were error-corrected and collapsed into unique sequences with a nearest-neighbor algorithm that merged closely related sequences to remove PCR and sequencing errors. V, D and J gene segments were assigned by aligning CDR3 sequences to IMGT reference sequences. For a sequence to be retained, a match of at least six nucleotides to both a V gene segment and a J gene segment was required. Rearrangements were called productive when the CDR3 lacked stop codons and stayed in frame with V and J; all others were non-productive. CDR3 was defined by IMGT convention, running from the second conserved V-encoded cysteine to the conserved J-encoded phenylalanine. The earlier analysis of about 610 of the donors excluded sequences that lacked an unambiguous match to a single V gene segment. In an earlier analysis of approximately 500 of the donors, a V segment was called functional when productive rearrangements were above 56.7%, and segregating when the standard deviation between donors exceeded 5%. A statistical classification framework was built for diagnosing cytomegalovirus status from the catalog of TCR beta chain sequences. In a later analysis, V and J genes were assigned by comparing TCR nucleotide sequences against IMGT/GENE-DB human TR gene sequences. In a later analysis, CDR3 sequences and most-parsimonious VDJ recombination scenarios were assigned using the TCRdist pipeline. In a later analysis, each TCR beta chain was defined by its CDR3 amino acid sequence together with its V-gene family, and reads lacking a unique V-gene family were excluded. To address suspected cross-contamination and a sequencing artifact, a later analysis removed a few hundred highly shared, low-generation-probability nucleotide sequences. In a later analysis, a clonal expansion index was calculated for each public chain from normalized within-repertoire ranks of inferred template counts. A later analysis computed generation probabilities with a VDJ recombination model fitted to out-of-frame rearrangements, and checked the results against IGoR. In a later analysis, hypergeometric tests were used to score TCR-TCR, TCR-HLA and TCR-CMV co-occurrence, with a repertoire-size bias correction applied to TCR pairs. A later analysis estimated false discovery rates by permuting HLA or CMV assignments 20 times. In a later analysis, co-occurring TCRs were grouped using DBSCAN, with TCRdist sequence similarity added in when clustering inside HLA-allele-positive subsets. Co-occurrence clustering excluded repertoires with fewer than 30,000 or more than 120,000 public chains, plus five with anomalous nucleotide sharing. Held by TCRdb, this immuneACCESS table contains in-frame sequences only and omits some clones. Under half of the omission traces to an unresolved V gene where checked; the cause of the rest is unknown. From that table come the V and J calls and clone size; the DNA was used to work out D and trimming. The sample table shows some 130,000 clones, and 80% are seen once. Of the sample, around 2.2% is held by the ten largest clones.

Per the germline V gene (reference sequence), SGHAT is the CDR1 and FQDESV is the CDR2. The V end loses 2 bases and the J end loses 6 bases, and a stretch of 11 bases separates them. From the cysteine through the phenylalanine, the CDR3 covers 13 amino acids. Of all the DNA, just the CDR3 is kept, 39 bases in frame from base 1. In total, about 650 healthy bone marrow donors made up the cohort. At the time of sampling, every cohort member was nominally healthy, though immune exposures that went unrecorded were likely present. The donor was CMV seronegative and belonged to the group of 352 seronegative cohort members. A peripheral blood sample was provided by each donor, and peripheral blood mononuclear cells were used for TCR beta sequencing. The Qiagen DNeasy Blood Extraction Kit was used to extract genomic DNA from the blood cell samples.

The chain is assembled from TRBV11-1 and TRBJ2-7, with a weak D call of TRBD2 (5 bases match). This receptor was taken from a man aged 25 to 40 in good health and CMV-seronegative. Sequenced sample: PBMCs. The DNA sequence is as follows: TGTGCCAGCAGCTTAAACTGGGGAGCCGAGCAGTACTTC. This is translated as CASSLNWGAEQYF.